The clone carrying this TCR beta chain occurred many times. Time point indicated: blood at routine non-recurrence follow-up after resection. MiXCR was run by TCRdb on the 5' RACE reads, yielding one entry per CDR3 protein. The sample records under 35,000 distinct CDR3 sequences, less than 6.5% being singletons. The data originate from a study of spatial heterogeneity in lung cancer. About the research overall: Donation came from about 72 patients with untreated early-stage non-small cell lung cancer.

V gave up 6 bases and J gave up 6 bases; unmatched junction bases: 3. This CDR3 contains 13 residues. The source material was PBMCs, sampled at follow-up. The J gene is TRBJ2-2, the V gene TRBV12-3 or TRBV12-4, with 8 bases matching TRBD2. This clonotype was sampled from a female donor with early-stage non-small cell lung cancer. The CDR3 DNA reads as TGTGCCAGCAGACGGGAGGGCCCCGGGGAGCTGTTTTTT. Protein sequence: CASRREGPGELFF.